The T cell receptor (beta chain) described here comes from a study of T cells in tuberculosis. About the research overall: In South Africa, adults with active tuberculosis were compared with IGRA-negative and latently infected IGRA-positive adolescents.

Repertoires were generated with immunoSEQ multiplex PCR, while TCRdb's copy carries only in-frame clones and drops some. There are some 30,000 clones in the sample; under 95% occur only once, and 6.5% to 9.5% lies in the top ten. Study-level findings and limits: Cases with active tuberculosis were adults, while controls were adolescents. Active tuberculosis TCR-alpha repertoires lay closer to GMM-specific TCRs than IGRA-negative controls, suggesting clonal expansion.

This clone is labeled large. The target antigen is unknown. V gave up 4 bases and J gave up 1 base; unmatched junction bases: 2. CDR1 and CDR2 (germline): PRHDT, FYEKMQ (reference sequence). The CDR3 spans 15 residues. Unsorted cryopreserved PBMC were sequenced, averaging around 100,000 T cells per clinical donor. The rearrangement uses TRBV13 and TRBJ2-2, with 8 bases fitting TRBD1. The material sequenced was PBMCs. The sequence came from a donor aged 10 to 29 with latent tuberculosis or without tuberculosis infection. Some clones in this sample may be carry-over from other donors' samples. CDR3 DNA: TGTGCCAGCAGCTCCGGGACAGGGAACACCGGGGAGCTGTTTTTT. This gives the protein CASSSGTGNTGELFF.